Sequencing of this TCR beta chain was carried out in a study of cytomegalovirus exposure and HLA in healthy donors (TCRdb year 2017). With respect to the entire study: An earlier analysis of 587 of the donors reported 276 Gb of sequence data and 95 million to 120 million unique TCR beta sequences obtained from roughly 170 million T cells. Around 320 gigabases of sequencing data and tens of millions of unique TCR sequences were included in an early release covering about 620 HLA-typed donors. Of the 398 genotyped donors, 75% to 85% were placed in the genetic ancestry cluster associated with self-reported Caucasian donors. The study aimed to test whether signatures of past pathogen exposure could be identified by cataloging public T cell receptors. The study profiled the T cell repertoires of around 700 subjects by immunosequencing and related them to cytomegalovirus serostatus. Along with the roughly 670-subject first cohort, a separate validation cohort of roughly 110 different subjects was used. High-throughput TCR immunosequencing, statistical association of individual TCRs with disease status, and machine learning were combined to predict cytomegalovirus infection status. A later analysis re-analyzed previously published TCR beta repertoires from approximately 700 donors and added high-resolution HLA genotyping to study TCR occurrence patterns. In the later analysis, no new phenotypic data were used to find candidate immune exposures; instead, reliance was placed on TCR beta sequences and their occurrence across donors. In an earlier analysis of around 540 of the donors, high-throughput TCR beta sequencing was used to judge whether each TCR beta V gene segment behaved as functional or pseudogenic. Donor age, sex, ethnicity and CMV serostatus were compiled alongside the repertoire data. Genome-wide SNP genotypes for about 55% of the roughly 670 donors were used in a later genetic analysis, which treated that subset as a discovery cohort. All discovery cohort repertoires had been generated on a single sequencing platform. Both class I and class II loci were covered by HLA typing, at four-digit resolution. Typing coverage varied by locus: roughly 629-640 donors for A, B, C, DRB1 and DQB1; around 560 for DQA1; approximately 610 for DPA1; 400 to 480 for DPB1. Because of strong linkage in the cohort, roughly 5 DR-DQ haplotypes were treated as single units for association and clustering. Among around 400 genotyped donors of the cohort, an average of about 240,000 unique TCR beta nucleotide sequences were sequenced per donor, approximately 20% of them non-productive. The paper's findings and limits, for the study overall: The classifier was reported to diagnose cytomegalovirus status with high specificity and sensitivity in both the original and validation cohorts. The study listed 164 TCR beta chains as associated with cytomegalovirus. A later analysis found that TCR association rates varied across HLA loci, with DRB1 alleles showing the most associated TCRs and HLA-C alleles the fewest. Immune exposure information for the cohort was limited to CMV serostatus. In vitro tests confirmed that a few of the cytomegalovirus-associated TCR beta chains recognize cytomegalovirus antigens. Linkage disequilibrium might explain the correlated functional status among segregating V segments, but an unknown experimental factor could not be ruled out. The sequencing pipeline was judged likely to have produced a cluster of highly shared sequence variants as a technical artifact. While some public TCRs were present in many individuals, most TCR sequences turned up only very rarely across donors. Strong co-occurrence of HLA alleles, especially DR and DQ, made assigning TCR associations to individual alleles difficult. The earlier analysis of a few hundred of the donors excluded approximately 17 rarely observed V segments, including chromosome 9 orphons, because counts were too low. HLA typing was unavailable for some donors at each locus, so association tests used only the typed subset. Roughly uniform sequencing depth across donors was assumed in presence/absence analyses, although this assumption may not hold. Some IMGT-functional V segments, including TRBV6-2 and TRBV6-3, could not be told apart with the 87-base-pair reads, so those segments were excluded. V-gene and J-gene trimming of TCR beta chains was associated with a missense DCLRE1C variant in a later genetic analysis, and the association was replicated in an independent cohort. In a later analysis, most CMV-associated TCR beta chains were found to appear HLA-restricted, with HLA associations seemingly driven largely by CMV exposure. According to a later analysis, parvovirus B19, influenza, CMV and Epstein-Barr virus appeared linked to several top co-occurrence clusters. In a later analysis, HLA-associated TCR beta chains were found to be more clonally expanded and to have lower generation probabilities than equally common non-associated chains. In an earlier analysis of 587 of the donors, most TCR beta V segments appeared in productive rearrangements about 87% or about 30% of the time, broadly matching IMGT annotations. A further reported finding was that TCR beta sequences accurately predicted the HLA-A and HLA-B alleles for most subjects in the first cohort. A later analysis associated 15,000 or so TCR beta sequences with specific HLA alleles at a false discovery rate of 0.05. Compared with the roughly 700-donor mean, donors in an Asian-associated ancestry cluster had fewer N-insertions in productive TCRs, according to a later genetic analysis. The authors suggested that the approach could potentially be extended to other disease states and immunological phenotypes. Only TCR beta chains were sequenced in this cohort, and the absence of alpha or paired-chain data limited detectable features.

As to this clone: No cognate antigen has been identified for it.

The library was generated by the immunoSEQ multiplex PCR assay. A mixture of 60 forward primers for TCR Vbeta segments and 13 reverse primers for TCR Jbeta segments was used in the multiplex PCR. A multiplex PCR assay on genomic DNA amplified the CDR3 region of rearranged TCR beta genes. On the Illumina HiSeq System, the amplified TCR beta libraries were sequenced as 87-base-pair reads. The authors' analysis ran thus. Across the 670 or so repertoires, a later analysis counted tens of millions of unique TCR beta chains, roughly 11 million of which were shared by at least two donors. Raw reads were error-corrected and collapsed into unique sequences by a nearest-neighbor algorithm in which closely related sequences were merged to remove PCR and sequencing errors. To assign V, D and J gene segments, CDR3 sequences were aligned to IMGT reference sequences. Each retained sequence needed at least a six-nucleotide match to both a V gene segment and a J gene segment. A rearrangement counted as productive if the CDR3 had no stop codons and remained in frame with V and J, and every other rearrangement counted as non-productive. CDR3 was defined according to IMGT convention as the region running from the second conserved V-encoded cysteine to the conserved J-encoded phenylalanine. In an earlier analysis of 500 to 650 of the donors, sequences lacking an unambiguous match to a single V gene segment were excluded. An earlier analysis of roughly 590 of the donors called V segments functional above 56.7% productive rearrangements and segregating when the between-donor standard deviation exceeded 5%. A statistical classification framework was built to diagnose cytomegalovirus status from the catalog of TCR beta chain sequences. In a later analysis, TCR nucleotide sequences were compared against IMGT/GENE-DB human TR gene sequences so that V and J genes could be assigned. In a later analysis, CDR3 sequences and most-parsimonious VDJ recombination scenarios were assigned using the TCRdist pipeline. In a later analysis, every TCR beta chain was defined by the combination of its CDR3 amino acid sequence and its V-gene family, and reads without a unique V-gene family were dropped. A later analysis removed nearly 600 highly shared, low-generation-probability nucleotide sequences to deal with suspected cross-contamination and a sequencing artifact. In a later analysis, a clonal expansion index for each public chain was calculated from normalized within-repertoire ranks of inferred template counts. In a later analysis, generation probabilities were computed with a VDJ recombination model fitted to out-of-frame rearrangements, and the resulting probabilities were checked against IGoR. In a later analysis, TCR-TCR, TCR-HLA and TCR-CMV co-occurrence was scored with hypergeometric tests, and a repertoire-size bias correction was applied to TCR pairs. False discovery rates were estimated in a later analysis by permuting HLA or CMV assignments 20 times. In a later analysis, co-occurring TCRs were grouped using DBSCAN, and TCRdist sequence similarity was added for clustering within HLA-allele-positive subsets. For co-occurrence clustering, repertoires with fewer than 30,000 or more than 120,000 public chains were excluded, along with four to six repertoires with anomalous nucleotide sharing. As stored in TCRdb, this immuneACCESS dataset retains in-frame rearrangements with V and J assigned. A fraction of the clones does not appear; measured against another copy, unresolved V genes explain less than half of the discrepancy, and the remainder lacks a known reason. V, J and clone size were drawn from that table, and D and trimming were deduced from the DNA. This sample's clone table shows around 130,000 clones. The ten largest make up roughly 2% of the sample.

In total, around 600 healthy bone marrow donors made up the cohort. At the time of sampling, all cohort members were nominally healthy, though unrecorded immune exposures were likely present. The donor tested CMV seronegative, placing the donor among the 350 to 400 seronegative members of the cohort. A peripheral blood sample was provided by each donor, and peripheral blood mononuclear cells were used for TCR beta sequencing. Genomic DNA was extracted from the blood cell samples with the Qiagen DNeasy Blood Extraction Kit. Deletion took 1 base off V and 14 bases off J, with a span of 14 bases between the germline ends. The CDR3 sequence holds 12 residues, the cysteine and phenylalanine included. Solely the CDR3 DNA is kept, with 36 bases framed from the first base. Looking up the germline V gene yields CDR1 MGHRA and CDR2 YSYEKL.

The sequence joins TRBV4-1 to TRBJ1-2, with an unclear D gene assignment. The sequence came from a woman aged 60-75 years in good health and CMV-seronegative. The specimen was PBMCs. The CDR3 has the sequence CASSQALRTGTF. The base sequence is TGCGCCAGCAGCCAAGCTCTAAGGACTGGAACCTTC.